This T cell receptor (beta chain) appears in the sequencing data of a study of early T cells in non-severe SARS-CoV-2 infection. At least ten counts were recorded for this clonotype. V shed 1 base, J shed 5 bases, and the junction held 4 bases outside the gene matches. This CDR3 has 17 residues. Germline V gene data show CDR1 as LGHNA and CDR2 as YNFKEQ. One entry per CDR3 protein results from TCRdb running MiXCR on the 5' RACE reads. Here the sample spans some 38,000 distinct CDR3 sequences, less than 7% being singletons. The J gene is TRBJ2-1, the V gene TRBV4-2; 14 nucleotides agree with TRBD2. The origin of this receptor is an adult who was a healthcare worker with PCR-confirmed SARS-CoV-2 infection or an uninfected control (not recorded which). This material consisted of whole blood, taken at baseline. CDR3 residues: CASSQGTSGGFDNEQFF. The CDR3 nucleotides read TGTGCCAGCAGCCAAGGGACTAGCGGGGGGTTTGACAATGAGCAGTTCTTC.